One sample yielded the 2 T cell receptor beta chains listed below, sequenced in a study of vaccination and CD4 T cells after COVID-19. Sequencing of the DNA from cultured CD4+ T cells was carried out with the Oncomine TCR Beta short-read assay. TCRdb redid the calling of the PCR reads with MiXCR, one entry per CDR3 protein. The repertoire holds about 7,200 distinct CDR3 sequences, 33% seen once, with around 30% in the top ten. These receptors' targets are unknown. Treatment in this sample: roughly ten-day PBMC culture with coronavirus spike peptide pools or control peptides (ViraFEST assay). From the unexposed donor, CD4+ T cells were collected ahead of the COVID-19 pandemic (2011-2018). Sequenced sample: CD4+ T cells from blood, cultured in vitro. These receptors all come from a human donor in good health.

The rearrangement uses TRBV6-1 and TRBJ2-2; 8 nucleotides agree with TRBD2. Germline CDR1 MNHNS, CDR2 SASEGT. The CDR3 sequence is 14 residues long. V gave up 6 bases and J gave up 6 bases; unmatched junction bases: 6. The CDR3 spells CASRLSGVAGELFF. The CDR3, as DNA: TGTGCCAGCAGACTTAGCGGGGTAGCCGGGGAGCTGTTTTTT.

V and J are TRBV6-5 and TRBJ1-1; D uncertain. The germline V gene has CDR1 MNHEY and CDR2 SVGAGI. V lost 4 bases, J lost 3 bases, and 15 bases lay in between. The CDR3 is made up of 15 amino acids. The CDR3 loop is CASSSAAGRYTEAFF. For the CDR3, the DNA is TGTGCCAGCAGTTCCGCGGCTGGTCGTTACACTGAAGCTTTCTTT.